The 5 T cell receptor beta chains below all came from one sample that was sequenced in a study of T cells in Graves' hyperthyroidism and ophthalmopathy. There were TCR beta CDR3 regions amplified from RNA transcripts. TCR CDR3 underwent first-round RT-PCR with the HTBI primer set. MiXCR, applied by TCRdb to the multiplex PCR reads, yields one record per CDR3 protein. There are under 350,000 distinct CDR3 sequences in the sample; 15% to 20% occur only once, and approximately 49% lies in the top ten. The sample was blood. The receptor set was obtained from a woman aged 45-65 years with Graves' hyperthyroidism.

This clonotype came up many times. This chain joins TRBV7-3 and TRBJ2-1, with a possible D match to TRBD1 (6 bases). This CDR3 has 16 amino acids. Trimming left V 5 bases short and J 5 bases short, with 19 bases between. In germline, CDR1 is SGHTA, CDR2 FQGTGA. The chain's CDR3 is CASSHRPGAVNNEQFF. Here the CDR3 DNA reads TGTGCCAGCAGCCACCGCCCAGGGGCCGTAAACAATGAGCAGTTCTTC. Full variable domain (outside the CDR3, taken from reference TRBV7-3 and TRBJ2-1): GAGVSQTPSNKVTEKGKYVELRCDPISGHTALYWYRQSLGQGPEFLIYFQGTGAADDSGLPNDRFFAVRPEGSVSTLKIQRTERGDSAVYLCASSHRPGAVNNEQFFGPGTRLTVL.

A few counts support this clonotype. The V and J genes are TRBV10-2 and TRBJ2-5, with D hard to call. V lost 6 bases, J lost 1 base, and 15 bases lay in between. The germline gives CDR1 WSHSY, CDR2 SAAADI. The CDR3 sequence is 15 residues long. The CDR3 nucleotides are TGCGCCAGCAGAACCGGCTCCTGGACCCAAGAGACCCAGTACTTC. Its protein is CASRTGSWTQETQYF.

The sample holds a few counts of this clonotype. The J gene is TRBJ1-4, the V gene TRBV12-3 or TRBV12-4; D remains unclear. V was shortened by 7 bases and J by 4 bases, with 10 bases between the two germline ends. The CDR3 runs to 13 residues. Here the CDR3 DNA reads TGTGCCAGCAAATTAAACGTTAATGAAAAACTGTTTTTT. Protein product: CASKLNVNEKLFF.

Turning to this clonotype: Its ends do not fully match the called genes, so a read error is possible. The chain is built from TRBV20-1 and TRBJ2-5; 9 bases agree with TRBD2. Germline CDR1 and CDR2: DFQATT and SNEGSKA (reference sequence). The CDR3 covers 12 residues. The DNA for the CDR3 is TGCAGTGGACTAGCGGTCCAAGAGGCCCAGTACTTC. It yields the protein CSGLAVQEAQYF.

The rearrangement links TRBV20-1 to TRBJ2-7; D may be TRBD2 (6 bases). The V end was cut by 6 bases, the J end by 1 base, with 13 bases between. The germline gives CDR1 DFQATT, CDR2 SNEGSKA (reference sequence). The CDR3 covers 13 residues. The CDR3 DNA follows: TGCAGTGCAACCCCAGGAGGGTCCTACGAGCAGTACTTC. Protein product: CSATPGGSYEQYF.